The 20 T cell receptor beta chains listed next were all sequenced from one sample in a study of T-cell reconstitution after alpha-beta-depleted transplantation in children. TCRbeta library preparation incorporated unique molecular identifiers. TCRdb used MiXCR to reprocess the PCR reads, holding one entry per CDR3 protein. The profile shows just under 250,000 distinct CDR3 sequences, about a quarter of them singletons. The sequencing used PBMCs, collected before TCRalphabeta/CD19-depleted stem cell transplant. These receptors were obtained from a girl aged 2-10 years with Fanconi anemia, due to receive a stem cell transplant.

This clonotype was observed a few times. The chain's CDR3 is CASSQDPGLAGGEQYF. CDR3 nucleotide sequence: TGTGCCAGCAGCCAAGACCCGGGACTAGCGGGAGGAGAGCAGTACTTC. The V and J genes are TRBV4-2 and TRBJ2-7; 15 bases line up with TRBD2. This CDR3 has 16 residues. V lost 0 bases to trimming and J lost 7 bases; unmatched junction nucleotides: 4. Germline CDR1 is LGHNA and CDR2 is YNFKEQ.

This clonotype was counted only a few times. This CDR3 is CASNRKKGYTF. DNA of the CDR3: TGTGCCAGCAATCGGAAGAAAGGCTACACCTTC. This chain uses TRBV25-1 with TRBJ1-2; D is unresolved. The CDR3 runs to 11 residues. Trimming shortened V by 7 bases and J by 8 bases, and 11 bases separated the two germline ends. The V gene's germline CDR1 is MGHDK and CDR2 SYGVNS.

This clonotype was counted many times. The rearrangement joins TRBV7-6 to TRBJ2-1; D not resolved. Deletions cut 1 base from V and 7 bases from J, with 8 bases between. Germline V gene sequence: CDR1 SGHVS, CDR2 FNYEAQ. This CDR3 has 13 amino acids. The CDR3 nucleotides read TGTGCCAGCAGCTTAGGCCGGGTTAATGAGCAGTTCTTC. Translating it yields CASSLGRVNEQFF.

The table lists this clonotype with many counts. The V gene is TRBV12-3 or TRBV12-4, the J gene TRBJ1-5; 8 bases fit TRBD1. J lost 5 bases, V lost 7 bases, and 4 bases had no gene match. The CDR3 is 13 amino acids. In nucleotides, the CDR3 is TGTGCCAGCACCGACAGGGGCGATCAGCCCCAGCATTTT. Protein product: CASTDRGDQPQHF.

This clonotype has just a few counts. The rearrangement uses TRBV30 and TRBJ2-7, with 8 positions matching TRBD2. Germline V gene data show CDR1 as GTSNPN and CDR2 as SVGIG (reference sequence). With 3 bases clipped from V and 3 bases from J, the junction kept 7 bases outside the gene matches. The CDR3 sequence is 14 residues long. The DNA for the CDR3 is TGTGCCTGGAGCTCAACCGGGACTAGCTACGAGCAGTACTTC. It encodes CAWSSTGTSYEQYF.

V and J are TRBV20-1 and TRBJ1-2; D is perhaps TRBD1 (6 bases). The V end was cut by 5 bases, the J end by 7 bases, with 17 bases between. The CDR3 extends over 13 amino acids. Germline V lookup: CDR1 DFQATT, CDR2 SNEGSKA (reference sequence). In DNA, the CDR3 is TGCAGTGCTCATACAGGGCCTACCCCTGGCTACACCTTC. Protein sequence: CSAHTGPTPGYTF.

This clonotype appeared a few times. CDR3 in amino acids: CSASGDSPYEQYF. The CDR3 DNA reads TGCAGTGCTAGCGGGGACAGCCCTTACGAGCAGTACTTC. The rearrangement uses TRBV20-1 and TRBJ2-7; 7 bases agree with TRBD1. Germline CDR1 DFQATT, CDR2 SNEGSKA (reference sequence). CDR3 size: 13 residues. The V gene end was trimmed by 3 bases and the J gene end by 4 bases; junction bases not matched to a gene: 6.

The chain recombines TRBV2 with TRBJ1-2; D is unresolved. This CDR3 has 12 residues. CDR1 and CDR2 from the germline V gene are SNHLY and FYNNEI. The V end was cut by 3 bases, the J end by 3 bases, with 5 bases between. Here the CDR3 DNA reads TGTGCCAGCAGTGATAGAGACTATGGCTACACCTTC. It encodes CASSDRDYGYTF.

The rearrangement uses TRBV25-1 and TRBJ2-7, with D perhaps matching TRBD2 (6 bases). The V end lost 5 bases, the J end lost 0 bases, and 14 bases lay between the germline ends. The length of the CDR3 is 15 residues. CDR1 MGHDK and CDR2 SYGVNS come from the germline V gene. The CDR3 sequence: CASSRALAYSYEQYF. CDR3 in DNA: TGTGCCAGCAGTAGGGCCCTAGCGTACTCCTACGAGCAGTACTTC.

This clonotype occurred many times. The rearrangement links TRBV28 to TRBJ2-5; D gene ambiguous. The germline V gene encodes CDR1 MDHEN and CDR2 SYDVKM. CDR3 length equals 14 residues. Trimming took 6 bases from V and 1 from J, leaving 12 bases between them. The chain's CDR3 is CASRPWAFQETQYF. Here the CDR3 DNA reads TGTGCCAGCAGACCCTGGGCGTTCCAAGAGACCCAGTACTTC.

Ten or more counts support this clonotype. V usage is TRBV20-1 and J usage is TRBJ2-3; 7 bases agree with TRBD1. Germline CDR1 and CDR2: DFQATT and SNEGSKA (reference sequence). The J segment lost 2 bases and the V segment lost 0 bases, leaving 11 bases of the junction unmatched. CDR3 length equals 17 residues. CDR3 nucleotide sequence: TGCAGTGCTAGAGATCCTCAAAGGGACAGTTACACAGATACGCAGTATTTT. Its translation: CSARDPQRDSYTDTQYF.

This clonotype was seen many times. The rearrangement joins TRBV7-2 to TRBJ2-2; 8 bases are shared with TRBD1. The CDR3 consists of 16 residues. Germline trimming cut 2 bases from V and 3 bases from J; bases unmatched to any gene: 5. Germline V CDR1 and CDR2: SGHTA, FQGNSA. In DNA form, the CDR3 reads TGTGCCAGCAGCTTAAAGACAGGGGCTTACACCGGGGAGCTGTTTTTT. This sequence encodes CASSLKTGAYTGELFF.

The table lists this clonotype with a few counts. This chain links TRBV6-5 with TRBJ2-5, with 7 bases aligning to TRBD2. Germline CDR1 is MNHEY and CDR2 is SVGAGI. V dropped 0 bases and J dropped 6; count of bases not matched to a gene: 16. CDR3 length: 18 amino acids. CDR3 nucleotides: TGTGCCAGCAGTTACTCGAAACTAGCGCATGGAGGAAGGCAGACCCAGTACTTC. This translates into CASSYSKLAHGGRQTQYF.

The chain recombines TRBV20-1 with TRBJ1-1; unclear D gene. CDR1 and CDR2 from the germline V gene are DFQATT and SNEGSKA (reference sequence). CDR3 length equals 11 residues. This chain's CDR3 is CASHENTEAFF. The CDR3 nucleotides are TGCGCCAGCCACGAGAACACTGAAGCTTTCTTT.

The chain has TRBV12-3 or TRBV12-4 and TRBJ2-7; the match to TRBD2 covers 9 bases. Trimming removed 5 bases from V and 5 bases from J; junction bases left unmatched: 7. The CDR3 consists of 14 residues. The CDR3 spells CASSPHSGSNEQYF. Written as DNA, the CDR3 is TGTGCCAGCAGTCCCCATAGCGGGAGCAACGAGCAGTACTTC.

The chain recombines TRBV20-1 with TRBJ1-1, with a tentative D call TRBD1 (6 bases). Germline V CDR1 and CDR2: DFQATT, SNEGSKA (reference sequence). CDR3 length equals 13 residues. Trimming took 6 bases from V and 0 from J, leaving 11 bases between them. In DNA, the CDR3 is TGCAGTGCAGAAGACAGGATGAACACTGAAGCTTTCTTT. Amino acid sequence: CSAEDRMNTEAFF.

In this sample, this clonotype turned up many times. CDR3 amino acids: CAIRQGDFYEQYF. The CDR3, as DNA: TGTGCCATCAGACAGGGGGATTTCTACGAGCAGTACTTC. The V gene is TRBV10-3, the J gene TRBJ2-7; TRBD1 matches at 8 bases. Germline V CDR1 and CDR2: ENHRY, SYGVKD. Trimming cost V 6 bases and J 3 bases; bases outside gene matches: 4. The CDR3 is 13 residues long.

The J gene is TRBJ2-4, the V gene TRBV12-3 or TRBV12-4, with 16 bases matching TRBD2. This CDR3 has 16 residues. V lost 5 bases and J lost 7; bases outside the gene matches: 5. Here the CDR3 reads CASSPGTSGGANIQYF. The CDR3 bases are TGTGCCAGCAGTCCCGGGACTAGCGGGGGGGCCAACATTCAGTACTTC.

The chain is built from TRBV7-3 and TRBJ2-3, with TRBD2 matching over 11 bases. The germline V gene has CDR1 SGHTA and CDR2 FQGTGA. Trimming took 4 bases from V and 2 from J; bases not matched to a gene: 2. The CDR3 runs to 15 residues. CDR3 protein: CASSSLAGDTDTQYF. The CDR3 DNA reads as TGTGCCAGCAGCTCACTAGCGGGGGACACAGATACGCAGTATTTT.

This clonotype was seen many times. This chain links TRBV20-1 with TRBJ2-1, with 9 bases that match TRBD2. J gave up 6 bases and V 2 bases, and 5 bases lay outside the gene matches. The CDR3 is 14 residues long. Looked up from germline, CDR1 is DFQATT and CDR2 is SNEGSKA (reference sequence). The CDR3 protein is CSARLAGLPNEQFF. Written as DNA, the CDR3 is TGCAGTGCTAGACTAGCGGGACTACCCAATGAGCAGTTCTTC.